These T cell receptor beta chains were read from a single sample in a study of regulatory T cells in long-lasting Graves disease. TCRdb passed the multiplex PCR reads through MiXCR, listing each CDR3 protein once. Of roughly 420,000 distinct CDR3 sequences listed, around 13% were seen once; the top ten hold approximately 17%. These data were also reused for a study on T cells in Graves' hyperthyroidism and ophthalmopathy.

The starting material was peripheral blood mononuclear cells (PBMCs), obtained at new diagnosis, from a patient treated with antithyroid drugs. The receptors here all came from a woman aged 50 to 60 with Graves disease. Each CDR3 is given with its conserved first and last residue. D genes are given only for firm matches. The size of a clone is reported for some rows only, either as once, few or many, or as a class for expanded clones.

>-|many|TRBJ2-7|TRBV5-1
TGCGCCAGCAGCTTGTACGAACAGGACCCCTACGAGCAGTACTTC
CASSLYEQDPYEQYF
>-|few|TRBJ1-5|TRBV28
TGTGCCAGCAGTTTATCCGGGCCACTTGGGCCCCAGCATTTT
CASSLSGPLGPQHF
>-|many|TRBJ2-5|TRBV12-3/TRBV12-4
TGTGCCAGCAGTTTAACTAGCCTGGCCCAAGAGACCCAGTACTTC
CASSLTSLAQETQYF
>TRBD1|few|TRBJ2-2|TRBV24-1
TGTGCCACCAGTGACACAGGGGCCCGAAACACCGGGGAGCTGTTTTTT
CATSDTGARNTGELFF
>TRBD2|-|TRBJ2-1|TRBV10-1
TGCGCCAGCAGTGAGTCGCCGCGGGAGTATTTCGATGAGCAGTTCTTC
CASSESPREYFDEQFF
>-|-|TRBJ1-1|TRBV10-3
TGTGCCATCAGTGAGTCGAAAAATCATTTACCGGAAGCTTTCTTT
CAISESKNHLPEAFF
>TRBD1|many|TRBJ1-1|TRBV7-8
TGTGCCAGCAGCTTGATGACAGGGGGAATGGCCACTGAAGCTTTCTTT
CASSLMTGGMATEAFF
>TRBD1|many|TRBJ1-1|TRBV2
TGTGCCAGCAGAGGTCGACAGGGTGGAACTGAAGCTTTCTTT
CASRGRQGGTEAFF
>-|many|TRBJ1-5|TRBV6-5
TGTGCCAGCAGTTACGTCCGGGGATCGCAGCCCCAGCATTTT
CASSYVRGSQPQHF
>-|many|TRBJ2-7|TRBV3-1
TGTGCCAGCAGCCAAAGGGGCATCTACGAGCAGTACTTC
CASSQRGIYEQYF
>-|few|TRBJ2-7|TRBV6-1
TGTGCCAGCATCAAGCAGCCGGGACCCCAAAGCGAGCAGTACTTC
CASIKQPGPQSEQYF
>-|many|TRBJ2-7|TRBV6-2/TRBV6-3
TGTGCCAGCAGTTACTCGAACCGCTTCTCCTACGAGCAGTACTTC
CASSYSNRFSYEQYF
>TRBD2|-|TRBJ2-3|TRBV30
TGTGCCTGGAGCCTAGGGACTAGCGGGAGCATCACAGATACGCAGTATTTT
CAWSLGTSGSITDTQYF
>-|-|TRBJ1-5|TRBV7-2
TGTGCCAGCAGCCTCCAGGGACATAGCAATCAGCCCCAGCATTTT
CASSLQGHSNQPQHF
>-|many|TRBJ1-2|TRBV28
TGTGCCAGCAGAAGGGACCTGGCCTATAGCTACACCTTC
CASRRDLAYSYTF
>-|many|TRBJ1-2|TRBV30
TGTGCCTGGAGTGTATTGGACAGACTGGGGGGCTACACCTTC
CAWSVLDRLGGYTF
>TRBD1|-|TRBJ2-7|TRBV12-3/TRBV12-4
TGTGCCAGCAGCGATAGACAGGGGGCGTACGAGCAGTACTTC
CASSDRQGAYEQYF
>-|-|TRBJ2-5|TRBV20-1
TGCAGTGCTAGCTTGCTAGTTGCGGAGACCCAGTACTTC
CSASLLVAETQYF
>-|many|TRBJ1-1|TRBV18
TGTGCCAGCTCACCAACGGCACTATCAGCTGAAGCTTTCTTT
CASSPTALSAEAFF
>TRBD2|few|TRBJ2-3|TRBV7-2
TGTGCCAGCAGCTTAGCCTTGACGAGCGGGAGAAGCACAGATACGCAGTATTTT
CASSLALTSGRSTDTQYF
>-|many|TRBJ2-5|TRBV6-5
TGTGCCAGCAGTTACTCGACCCAGACTAAAGAGACCCAGTACTTC
CASSYSTQTKETQYF
>-|few|TRBJ2-5|TRBV20-1
TGCAGTGCGAGTGCCCTAGTGGGAGAGACCCAGTACTTC
CSASALVGETQYF
>TRBD2|few|TRBJ2-1|TRBV6-2/TRBV6-3
TGTGCCAGCAGCCACGGGACTAGCTACAATGAGCAGTTCTTC
CASSHGTSYNEQFF
>TRBD1|many|TRBJ2-7|TRBV27
TGTGCCAGCAGTGTCCCTGACAGGGCCCCCTACGAGCAGTACTTC
CASSVPDRAPYEQYF
>TRBD2|many|TRBJ2-1|TRBV28
TGTGCCAGCAGGAATGTAGCGGGAGGGGTCTACAATGAGCAGTTCTTC
CASRNVAGGVYNEQFF
>TRBD1|many|TRBJ1-2|TRBV24-1
TGTGCCACCAGTGAAAAGGGACAGGGGCCCCTTCGTGGCTACACCTTC
CATSEKGQGPLRGYTF
>-|-|TRBJ2-2|TRBV27
TGTGCCAGCAGTTCTACCGGGAGAGCGAACACCGGGGAGCTGTTTTTT
CASSSTGRANTGELFF
>-|many|TRBJ1-2|TRBV3-1
TGTGCCAGCAGCCAAGAAGGGGGACAAGGCTCCTATGGCTACACCTTC
CASSQEGGQGSYGYTF
>-|-|TRBJ2-5|TRBV20-1
TGCAGTGCAAGGGACTGGAGGTTAGGGACCCAGTACTTC
CSARDWRLGTQYF
>TRBD1|few|TRBJ2-2|TRBV10-3
TGTGCTACAAGACAGGGAGATTCCGGGGAGCTGTTTTTT
CATRQGDSGELFF
>-|many|TRBJ2-2|TRBV12-3/TRBV12-4
TGTGCCAGCAGTTTTCGGGCTGCGAACACCGGGGAGCTGTTTTTT
CASSFRAANTGELFF
>-|many|TRBJ2-1|TRBV5-1
TGCGCCAGCAGCTTGGGCGGGGACCCCTACAATGAGCAGTTCTTC
CASSLGGDPYNEQFF
>TRBD2|-|TRBJ2-3|TRBV20-1
TGCAGTGCTAGAGATTGGGGGGGTGGCACAGATACGCAGTATTTT
CSARDWGGGTDTQYF
>-|few|TRBJ1-2|TRBV5-6
TGTGCCAGCAGCTTGGTGGCGGGAGCTAACTATGGCTACACCTTC
CASSLVAGANYGYTF
>TRBD1|-|TRBJ2-2|TRBV3-1
TGTGCCAGCAGCGGATTTACCGGGACAGCCACCGGGGAGCTGTTTTTT
CASSGFTGTATGELFF
>TRBD1|few|TRBJ2-7|TRBV27
TGTGCCAGCAGTTTCGGGGACAGGGCGATCTACGAGCAGTACTTC
CASSFGDRAIYEQYF
>-|-|TRBJ1-1|TRBV5-1
TGCGCCAGCAGCTTACAGGGAGAGGGGACTGAAGCTTTCTTT
CASSLQGEGTEAFF
>-|many|TRBJ2-1|TRBV6-2/TRBV6-3
TGTGCCAGCAGGGGTCGAAGCGCGGGCTACAATGAGCAGTTCTTC
CASRGRSAGYNEQFF
>-|many|TRBJ2-1|TRBV3-1
TGTGCCAGCAGCCACCCGCCGGGACAAGGTTTGGTTGAGCAGTTCTTC
CASSHPPGQGLVEQFF
>TRBD1|many|TRBJ1-4|TRBV28
TGTGCCAGCAGTTTGCGTCCCGGGACAGGGATTGAAAAACTGTTTTTT
CASSLRPGTGIEKLFF
>-|few|TRBJ2-3|TRBV6-2/TRBV6-3
TGTGCCAGCAGTTACTGGCTGGCCGGAGGGCCAGGAGATACGCAGTATTTT
CASSYWLAGGPGDTQYF
>TRBD2|many|TRBJ2-7|TRBV5-1
TGCGCCAGCAGCTGGGGGACTAGCGGATCCTACGAGCAGTACTTC
CASSWGTSGSYEQYF
>-|many|TRBJ2-1|TRBV6-1
TGTGCCAGCAGTGCGGCTAATGAGCAGTTCTTC
CASSAANEQFF
>TRBD1|few|TRBJ2-4|TRBV12-3/TRBV12-4
TGTGCCAGCAGTTTAGTACAGGGGGCCAAAAACATTCAGTACTTC
CASSLVQGAKNIQYF
>TRBD2|few|TRBJ2-5|TRBV12-3/TRBV12-4
TGTGCCAGCAGTTTAGGGACCATAGCGGGAGGGCCCAGGGAGACCCAGTACTTC
CASSLGTIAGGPRETQYF
>TRBD1|-|TRBJ2-3|TRBV3-1
TGTGCCAGCAGCCAGGGACAGGGGCCCACAGATACGCAGTATTTT
CASSQGQGPTDTQYF
>TRBD1|many|TRBJ1-5|TRBV27
TGTGCCAGCAGTCCATGGACAGGGGCGAATCAGCCCCAGCATTTT
CASSPWTGANQPQHF
>-|-|TRBJ2-6|TRBV2
TGTGCCAGCAGGGGGCCAATGGGCTCTGGGGCCAACGTCCTGACTTTC
CASRGPMGSGANVLTF
>-|few|TRBJ1-5|TRBV6-1
TGTGCCAGCAGTGAAGCTGAACAGTCGGGGCCCCAGCATTTT
CASSEAEQSGPQHF
>-|many|TRBJ2-2|TRBV7-9
TGTGCCAGCAGCTTATGGGGCTCCGACACCGGGGAGCTGTTTTTT
CASSLWGSDTGELFF
>-|-|TRBJ1-6|TRBV6-6
TGTGCCAGCAGTTACTCGCCAAAACTCAGTGATTCACCCCTCCACTTT
CASSYSPKLSDSPLHF